These T cell receptor beta chains were read from a single sample in a study of OX40 agonist ivuxolimab in advanced cancers. Produced via immunoSEQ multiplex PCR; TCRdb's table is partial and in-frame only. The data show over 65,000 clones, with about 90% seen just once and about 1.7% held by the top ten. Sequences were derived from CD4+ or CD8+ T cells sorted from blood, sampled in a trial of the OX40 agonist ivuxolimab. The receptor source for this set is an adult with an advanced solid tumor such as melanoma, head and neck, liver or kidney cancer. CDR3s include the opening cysteine and the closing phenylalanine or tryptophan. The order of the fields is CDR3 protein, CDR3 DNA, clone size, V gene, D gene, J gene. D genes are given only for firm matches. Size tells how often a clone was seen (once, few, many) or the class of an expanded clone, and some rows leave it out.

CASSGVIEQPQHF TGTGCCAGCAGTGGGGTAATCGAACAGCCCCAGCATTTT . TRBV6-1 . TRBJ1-5
CASSLDRDEQYF TGTGCCAGTAGTCTCGACAGGGACGAGCAGTACTTC . TRBV19 TRBD1 TRBJ2-7
CASTFLGRYTF TGTGCCAGCACCTTTCTAGGGAGGTACACCTTC . TRBV6-5 . TRBJ1-2
CASSPGGLGTIYF TGTGCCAGCAGCCCCGGGGGGCTTGGCACCATATATTTT . TRBV7-9 . TRBJ1-3
CASSQGGQGSYEQYF TGCGCCAGCAGCCAAGGGGGACAGGGGAGTTACGAGCAGTACTTC once TRBV4-3 TRBD1 TRBJ2-7
CASSLDGGSTYGYTF TGTGCCAGCAGCTTGGACGGCGGATCGACCTATGGCTACACCTTC . TRBV5-4 . TRBJ1-2
CASTPTQGYYGYTF TGTGCCAGCACCCCGACCCAGGGCTACTATGGCTACACCTTC . TRBV28 . TRBJ1-2
CASSETNEVHDEQFF TGCGCCAGCAGTGAAACAAATGAAGTACACGATGAGCAGTTCTTC . TRBV10-1 . TRBJ2-1
CASSLAPTQGSGANVLTF TGCGCCAGCAGCCTAGCCCCCACGCAGGGCTCTGGGGCCAACGTCCTGACTTTC . TRBV4-3 . TRBJ2-6
CASSLQAARDVQSGQPQHF TGTGCCAGCAGCTTACAAGCAGCCCGGGACGTTCAGTCAGGCCAGCCCCAGCATTTT . TRBV7-3 . TRBJ1-5
CASSQGGTSVSTDTQYF TGCGCCAGCAGCCAGGGGGGGACTAGCGTTAGCACAGATACGCAGTATTTT . TRBV4-1 TRBD2 TRBJ2-3
CASSQQTGGFYGYTF TGTGCCAGCAGCCAACAGACAGGGGGCTTCTATGGCTACACCTTC . TRBV4-2 TRBD1 TRBJ1-2
CASSPNDRVLEAFF TGTGCCAGCTCACCAAACGACAGGGTTCTTGAAGCTTTCTTT . TRBV18 TRBD1 TRBJ1-1
CASSLQGLPEAFF TGTGCCAGCAGCTTACAGGGTCTCCCTGAAGCTTTCTTT . TRBV7-9 . TRBJ1-1
CASSGRQGGQPQHF TGTGCCAGCAGTGGACGACAGGGGGGTCAGCCCCAGCATTTT . TRBV2 TRBD1 TRBJ1-5
CASGTGQGINTIYF TGTGCCAGCGGAACGGGACAGGGGATAAACACCATATATTTT once TRBV28 TRBD1 TRBJ1-3
CASGVSRGGYNEQFF TGCGCCAGCGGGGTTTCGCGGGGGGGGTACAATGAGCAGTTCTTC once TRBV4-3 TRBD2 TRBJ2-1
CASSSDRDSYEQYF TGTGCCAGCAGTTCGGACAGGGACTCCTACGAGCAGTACTTC . TRBV6-6 TRBD1 TRBJ2-7
CAWTTSDSRRSPLHF TGTGCCTGGACCACGTCGGACAGCAGGAGGTCACCCCTCCACTTT . TRBV30 . TRBJ1-6
CASSMGGNSNQPQHF TGTGCCAGTAGTATGGGGGGGAATAGCAATCAGCCCCAGCATTTT . TRBV19 . TRBJ1-5
CASSEAGDTQYF TGCGCCAGCAGTGAGGCAGGGGATACGCAGTATTTT . TRBV10-1 . TRBJ2-3
CASSRGGPAFF TGTGCCAGCAGTCGGGGGGGGCCGGCTTTCTTT . TRBV6-4 . TRBJ1-1
CASSFKVTNYGYTF TGTGCCAGCAGTTTTAAAGTTACGAACTATGGCTACACCTTC . TRBV27 . TRBJ1-2
CASSYSLETQYF TGTGCCAGCAGTTACTCGTTGGAGACCCAGTACTTC . TRBV6-6 . TRBJ2-5
CASSPSGQGLGYGYTF TGTGCCAGCAGTCCATCGGGACAGGGGCTGGGCTATGGCTACACCTTC . TRBV28 TRBD1 TRBJ1-2
CASNVRQGFEQYF TGTGCCAGCAACGTACGGCAGGGCTTCGAGCAGTACTTC . TRBV2 . TRBJ2-7
CASKVRTESAEAFF TGTGCCAGCAAGGTCCGGACAGAGTCAGCTGAAGCTTTCTTT . TRBV28 . TRBJ1-1
CASSQAGQGTKLFF TGTGCCAGTAGCCAAGCGGGACAGGGAACAAAACTGTTTTTT . TRBV19 TRBD1 TRBJ1-4
CASSPASGSFNEQFF TGTGCCAGCTCACCGGCCAGCGGTAGTTTCAATGAGCAGTTCTTC . TRBV18 . TRBJ2-1
CASSLEGGAYYEQYF TGCGCCAGCAGCTTGGAGGGAGGGGCTTACTACGAGCAGTACTTC . TRBV5-1 TRBD2 TRBJ2-7
CASSPSFSVGRSTEAFF TGCGCCAGCAGCCCCAGTTTTTCCGTGGGCAGAAGTACTGAAGCTTTCTTT once TRBV4-1 . TRBJ1-1
CASSHPQGSEQYF TGTGCCAGCAGCCACCCACAGGGCAGCGAGCAGTACTTC once TRBV7-2 . TRBJ2-7
CASSFDSARTEAFF TGTGCCAGCAGTTTCGACAGTGCCCGCACTGAAGCTTTCTTT . TRBV6-6 . TRBJ1-1
CASSVAPHTGELFF TGTGCCAGCAGCGTTGCCCCTCACACCGGGGAGCTGTTTTTT . TRBV9 . TRBJ2-2
CASSTTGTRPDTQYF TGTGCCAGCAGCACCACCGGGACGCGCCCAGATACGCAGTATTTT . TRBV7-2 . TRBJ2-3
CASSLGGSGNNEQFF TGCGCCAGCAGCTTGGGCGGTAGCGGGAACAATGAGCAGTTCTTC . TRBV5-1 TRBD2 TRBJ2-1
CASKDGGNQPQHF TGTGCCAGTAAGGATGGGGGCAATCAGCCCCAGCATTTT . TRBV19 . TRBJ1-5
CASSYRGRLQPQHF TGTGCCAGCAGTTACAGGGGGCGTTTACAGCCCCAGCATTTT . TRBV28 TRBD1 TRBJ1-5
CASSGRDTYTDTQYF TGTGCCAGTAGTGGCAGGGATACTTACACAGATACGCAGTATTTT . TRBV19 . TRBJ2-3
CASSLGGLAGGQETQYF TGTGCCAGCAGCTTAGGAGGACTAGCGGGAGGTCAAGAGACCCAGTACTTC . TRBV7-7 TRBD2 TRBJ2-5
CASSIRTLPGGYTF TGTGCCAGCAGCATACGGACCTTACCTGGTGGCTACACCTTC once TRBV7-2 . TRBJ1-2
CASSQTGLETQYF TGCGCCAGCAGCCAAACAGGGTTGGAGACCCAGTACTTC . TRBV4-3 . TRBJ2-5
CASSESVGRPQHF TGCGCCAGCAGTGAGTCGGTGGGTCGGCCCCAGCATTTT . TRBV10-2 . TRBJ1-5
CASSQLSKDSETQYF TGCGCCAGCAGCCAGTTGAGTAAGGATTCCGAGACCCAGTACTTC . TRBV4-1 . TRBJ2-5